The rows below give T cell receptor beta chains drawn from one sample of a study of blood T cell repertoires in COVID-19. Measured with immunoSEQ multiplex PCR; TCRdb has only the in-frame clones, and not every one. The table shows some 300,000 clones, with roughly nine tenths occurring only once. The sample taken for sequencing was PBMCs or T cells enriched from blood (not recorded which). All receptors derive from a woman aged 45-65 years who had been exposed to COVID-19. Each CDR3 is given with its conserved first and last residue. The D gene is left open where the match is weak. A clone size is listed for some rows: how often the clone was seen (once, few, many), or a class if it is expanded.

TRBJ2-7 TRBV5-1 NA TRBD1 CASSSAGTATYEQYF TGCGCCAGCAGCTCGGCCGGGACAGCGACCTACGAGCAGTACTTC
TRBJ2-3 TRBV24-1 NA TRBD2 CATGAGGSTDTQYF TGTGCCACCGGCGCCGGGGGGTCCACAGATACGCAGTATTTT
TRBJ2-1 TRBV24-1 NA NA CATSRQDLYNEQFF TGTGCCACATCGCGACAGGACCTCTACAATGAGCAGTTCTTC
TRBJ2-5 TRBV19 NA NA CASSIQKTQYF TGTGCCAGTAGTATTCAGAAGACCCAGTACTTC
TRBJ2-3 TRBV9 NA TRBD2 CASSVGGGSGGADTQYF TGTGCCAGCAGCGTCGGAGGAGGTAGCGGGGGGGCAGATACGCAGTATTTT
TRBJ1-4 TRBV4-1 NA NA CASSLGPGGQGREKLFF TGCGCCAGCAGTCTAGGACCCGGTGGTCAGGGTCGGGAAAAACTGTTTTTT
TRBJ1-6 TRBV9 NA TRBD1 CASSAETGTVNSPLHF TGTGCCAGCAGCGCTGAGACGGGGACAGTTAATTCACCCCTCCACTTT
TRBJ2-3 TRBV6-5 NA NA CASSFSPFPRLNTQYF TGTGCCAGCAGTTTTTCCCCTTTTCCGCGATTGAATACGCAGTATTTT
TRBJ1-2 TRBV5-6 once TRBD1 CASSSNRGIGGYTF TGTGCCAGCAGCTCGAACAGGGGGATAGGAGGCTACACCTTC
TRBJ1-6 TRBV28 NA NA CASAKEANSPLHF TGTGCCAGCGCGAAAGAGGCTAATTCACCCCTCCACTTT
TRBJ2-7 TRBV18 NA TRBD1 CASSPGTGYSYEQYF TGTGCCAGCTCACCAGGGACAGGTTACTCCTACGAGCAGTACTTC
TRBJ1-3 TRBV12-3/TRBV12-4 NA TRBD1 CASDDRVGNTIYF TGTGCCAGCGATGACAGGGTTGGAAACACCATATATTTT
TRBJ1-1 TRBV5-1 NA NA CASSWARQANTEAFF TGCGCCAGCAGCTGGGCCCGACAGGCAAACACTGAAGCTTTCTTT
TRBJ2-5 TRBV25-1 NA TRBD2 CASSEWGLAGGPETQYF TGTGCCAGCAGTGAGTGGGGACTAGCGGGGGGGCCGGAGACCCAGTACTTC
TRBJ1-6 TRBV10-3 NA NA CAISESSGQTNSPLHF TGTGCCATCAGTGAGTCTTCCGGACAGACAAATTCACCCCTCCACTTT
TRBJ2-7 TRBV5-5 NA TRBD1 CASSLLDRGYEQYF TGTGCCAGCAGCTTGTTAGACAGGGGCTACGAGCAGTACTTC
TRBJ2-1 TRBV3-1/TRBV3-2 once TRBD2 CASSQGLAGHNEQFF TGTGCCAGCAGCCAAGGACTAGCGGGACACAATGAGCAGTTCTTC
TRBJ1-2 TRBV30 NA NA CACNRGNWDYGYTF TGTGCCTGCAACCGAGGGAATTGGGACTATGGCTACACCTTC
TRBJ2-2 TRBV5-6 NA NA CASRAGLNTGELFF TGTGCCAGCAGAGCAGGGTTGAACACCGGGGAGCTGTTTTTT
TRBJ2-7 TRBV28 NA TRBD1 CASRSTGFTHEQYF TGTGCCAGCAGATCGACAGGGTTTACCCACGAGCAGTACTTC
TRBJ1-5 TRBV28 NA NA CASRPYLWTVGSNQPQHF TGTGCCAGCAGACCGTACCTATGGACAGTAGGATCCAATCAGCCCCAGCATTTT
TRBJ2-5 TRBV2 NA TRBD2 CASSHRTSLRETQYF TGTGCCAGCAGTCACCGGACTAGCTTACGAGAGACCCAGTACTTC
TRBJ1-5 TRBV29-1 once TRBD1 CSVLGDSLNQPQHF TGCAGCGTGCTGGGGGACAGCCTTAATCAGCCCCAGCATTTT
TRBJ1-6 TRBV19 NA NA CASSISVLGLYSPLHF TGTGCCAGTAGTATTTCGGTTCTCGGTCTGTACTCACCCCTCCACTTT
TRBJ1-2 TRBV7-9 NA TRBD1 CASSLGQGINGYTF TGTGCCAGCAGCTTGGGACAGGGGATTAATGGCTACACCTTC
TRBJ1-2 TRBV7-8 NA TRBD1 CASSRGQGNYGYTF TGTGCCAGCAGTCGGGGACAGGGGAACTATGGCTACACCTTT
TRBJ1-2 TRBV6-1 NA NA CASSDGVTYGYTF TGTGCCAGCAGTGATGGAGTAACCTATGGCTACACCTTC
TRBJ1-5 TRBV7-2 NA NA CASSPGGLSQPQHF TGTGCCAGCAGCCCAGGAGGGTTAAGTCAGCCCCAGCATTTT
TRBJ2-3 TRBV3-1/TRBV3-2 NA TRBD2 CASSQDIGSGGGWTDTQYF TGTGCCAGCAGCCAAGATATTGGGTCAGGCGGGGGTTGGACAGATACGCAGTATTTT
TRBJ1-6 TRBV18 NA NA CASSPRISYSLEALHF TGTGCCAGCTCACCAAGGATTTCTTACAGCTTGGAGGCCCTCCACTTT
TRBJ1-2 TRBV4-2 NA NA CASSQEFRADNYGYTF TGTGCCAGCAGCCAAGAGTTCAGGGCGGATAACTATGGCTACACCTTC